One sample yielded the 26 T cell receptor beta chains listed below, sequenced in a study of radiotherapy plus CTLA-4 blockade in lung cancer. This table comes from immunoSEQ multiplex PCR, and its TCRdb copy is limited to in-frame clones, with some not included. The table records around 130,000 clones, 85% to 90% of them present only once. The sample consisted of peripheral blood, taken from a patient treated with radiotherapy plus ipilimumab. The receptors originated from a human donor with non-small cell lung cancer that progressed on radiotherapy plus ipilimumab.

The chain combines TRBV10-2 with TRBJ2-1; 9 nucleotides agree with TRBD2. With V trimmed by 5 bases and J by 4 bases, 3 bases remained unmatched. Germline lookup yields CDR1 WSHSY and CDR2 SAAADI. This CDR3 has 14 amino acids. CDR3 sequence: CASSLREGYNEQFF. The CDR3 DNA follows: TGCGCCAGCAGTTTGCGGGAGGGGTACAATGAGCAGTTCTTC.

The V and J genes are TRBV2 and TRBJ2-5; no clear D gene. V lost 8 bases to trimming and J lost 5 bases, with 9 bases between them. This CDR3 contains 11 residues. The germline V gene encodes CDR1 SNHLY and CDR2 FYNNEI. CDR3: CASGDWETQYF. The CDR3 DNA sequence: TGTGCCAGCGGAGATTGGGAGACCCAGTACTTC.

This clone is a singleton in its sample. This chain connects TRBV6-5 to TRBJ1-2, with unresolved D. Germline V gene lookup returns CDR1 MNHEY and CDR2 SVGAGI. This CDR3 region has 14 residues. Trimming removed 7 bases from V and 6 bases from J, with 18 bases in between. DNA of the CDR3: TGTGCCAGCACTCTAACGGTGGGGAAACATGGCTACACCTTC. The encoded protein is CASTLTVGKHGYTF.

The J gene is TRBJ2-7, the V gene TRBV6-1; weak D call: TRBD2 (6 bases). V was cut by 6 bases and J by 7 bases, with 16 bases left in between. CDR3 length: 13 residues. Per the germline V gene, CDR1 is MNHNS and CDR2 is SASEGT. CDR3 nucleotides: TGTGCCAGCAGGGACTACGACGCGGCTGAGCAGTACTTC. Its translation: CASRDYDAAEQYF.

The count of this clone is one. This chain joins TRBV2 and TRBJ1-2; D unresolved. The germline gives CDR1 SNHLY, CDR2 FYNNEI. V was trimmed by 11 bases and J by 4 bases, leaving 17 bases between them. The length of the CDR3 is 13 residues. The DNA of the CDR3 is TGTGCCGGAGCGGCCAACACGGCCTATGGCTACACCTTC. Translated, it gives CAGAANTAYGYTF. The full variable domain, completed using reference TRBV2 and TRBJ1-2, is EPEVTQTPSHQVTQMGQEVILRCVPISNHLYFYWYRQILGQKVEFLVSFYNNEISEKSEIFDDQFSVERPDGSNFTLKIRSTKLEDSAMYFCAGAANTAYGYTFGSGTRLTVV.

The rearrangement joins TRBV12-5 to TRBJ2-1; 9 bases align to TRBD2. Per germline, CDR1 LGHNT and CDR2 FRNRAP. The CDR3 has 15 residues. The V and J ends lost 7 bases and 4 bases, in that order; junction bases with no gene match: 8. DNA for the CDR3: TGTGCTAGTGCCCATAGCGGGGGTGTTTACAATGAGCAGTTCTTC. Amino acid sequence: CASAHSGGVYNEQFF.

The J gene is TRBJ1-3, the V gene TRBV18; D not certain. V lost 3 bases and J 0 bases, leaving 15 bases between the germline ends. The CDR3 length is 17 residues. From germline, CDR1 is KGHSH and CDR2 LQKENI. The DNA for the CDR3 is TGTGCCAGCTCACCCATTGTAGGGTTAAGCTCTGGAAACACCATATATTTT. Its protein is CASSPIVGLSSGNTIYF.

This clone has only a few counts. Additional DNA sequences in this sample encode the identical CDR3. The chain uses TRBV6-5 and TRBJ1-2; the D is unclear. There are 13 residues in the CDR3. Germline assignment: CDR1 MNHEY and CDR2 SVGAGI. V lost 1 base and J lost 2, with 5 bases in between. CDR3 DNA: TGTGCCAGCAGTTACTTAGGGAACTATGGCTACACCTTC. This codes for CASSYLGNYGYTF.

The V and J genes are TRBV19 and TRBJ2-2; D uncertain. Trimming removed 8 bases from V and 6 bases from J, with 10 bases in between. The CDR3 covers 12 residues. Germline-derived CDR1 and CDR2 are LNHDA and SQIVND (reference sequence). CDR3 loop: CASSQIAGELFF. The CDR3, as DNA: TGTGCCAGTTCTCAGATAGCCGGGGAGCTGTTTTTT.

The chain uses TRBV18 and TRBJ2-1; TRBD2 agrees at 11 bases. Germline-derived CDR1 and CDR2 are KGHSH and LQKENI. The CDR3 has 16 residues. V gave up 3 bases and J gave up 6 bases; unmatched junction bases: 7. The CDR3: CASSPLAGGRGNEQFF. The CDR3, as DNA: TGTGCCAGCTCACCCCTAGCGGGAGGCCGGGGCAATGAGCAGTTCTTC. Combining the CDR3 with reference TRBV18 and TRBJ2-1 gives the whole variable domain NAGVMQNPRHLVRRRGQEARLRCSPMKGHSHVYWYRQLPEEGLKFMVYLQKENIIDESGMPKERFSAEFPKEGPSILRIQQVVRGDSAAYFCASSPLAGGRGNEQFFGPGTRLTVL.

The rearrangement joins TRBV7-6 to TRBJ2-1; TRBD2 matches 14 bases. CDR1 and CDR2 (germline): SGHVS, FNYEAQ. This CDR3 has 17 amino acids. V shed 1 base and J 9 bases; nucleotides not matched to a gene: 8. This CDR3 reads CASSLGTGLAGAGEQFF. The DNA for the CDR3 is TGTGCCAGCAGCTTAGGGACGGGACTAGCGGGAGCTGGTGAGCAGTTCTTC.

The V and J genes are TRBV5-1 and TRBJ2-5; a possible D gene is TRBD1 (6 bases). CDR1 is SGHRS and CDR2 is YFSETQ in the germline V gene. The CDR3 contains 15 residues. V lost 3 bases, J lost 5 bases, and 17 bases lay in between. The CDR3 nucleotides read TGCGCCAGCAGCTGGGTGGGGGTCCAGGGGGAGACCCAGTACTTC. Translating it yields CASSWVGVQGETQYF. The variable domain in full, completed from reference TRBV5-1 and TRBJ2-5, reads KAGVTQTPRYLIKTRGQQVTLSCSPISGHRSVSWYQQTPGQGLQFLFEYFSETQRNKGNFPGRFSGRQFSNSRSEMNVSTLELGDSALYLCASSWVGVQGETQYFGPGTRLLVL.

The CDR3 DNA follows: TGTGCCAGCAGCTTAGGACCGGGCTCGGGGCAGCGGAAACTGTTTTTT. Translating it yields CASSLGPGSGQRKLFF. V is TRBV13 and J is TRBJ1-4, with TRBD1 as a possible D gene (5 bases). V shed 0 bases and J shed 11 bases, with 19 bases lying between them. The germline V gene encodes CDR1 PRHDT and CDR2 FYEKMQ (reference sequence). CDR3 length: 16 residues. The variable domain in full, with the rest retrieved from reference TRBV13 and TRBJ1-4, is AAGVIQSPRHLIKEKRETATLKCYPIPRHDTVYWYQQGPGQDPQFLISFYEKMQSDKGSIPDRFSAQQFSDYHSELNMSSLELGDSALYFCASSLGPGSGQRKLFFGSGTQLSVL.

In its sample, this clone was seen once. The junction shows a germline mismatch at one end, possibly a read error. This chain uses TRBV19 with TRBJ2-7, with D tentatively TRBD1 or TRBD2 (5 bases each). The CDR3 runs 14 residues. Germline CDR1 is LNHDA and CDR2 is SQIVND (reference sequence). CDR3 amino acids: CASSITGTSSEQYF. The CDR3 region has the DNA TGTGCCAGTAGTATAACCGGGACCTCCTCCGAGCAGTACTTC.

The chain employs TRBV4-2 and TRBJ1-1; D unresolved. Germline V CDR1 and CDR2: LGHNA, YNFKEQ. Between the trimmed V and J ends, which lost 3 bases and 1 base, there was a span of 18 bases. This CDR3 contains 17 residues. CDR3 nucleotide sequence: TGTGCCAGCAGCCAGCGAGGTGGTGGGCCACGGAACACTGAAGCTTTCTTT. The encoded protein is CASSQRGGGPRNTEAFF.

The chain has TRBV4-1 and TRBJ2-1; 8 bases align to TRBD2. Per the germline V gene, CDR1 is MGHRA and CDR2 is YSYEKL. CDR3 length: 14 amino acids. Trimming removed 0 bases from V and 10 bases from J; junction bases left unmatched: 5. This chain's CDR3 is CASSQDRGLGEQFF. For the CDR3, the DNA is TGCGCCAGCAGCCAAGATAGGGGACTAGGCGAGCAGTTCTTC.

This sequence joins TRBV25-1 and TRBJ1-2; D uncertain. This CDR3 is 15 amino acids long. Germline loops: CDR1 MGHDK, CDR2 SYGVNS. Trimming took 8 bases from V and 5 from J, leaving 21 bases between them. CDR3 in amino acids: CASGWDRPECYGYTF. The CDR3 nucleotides read TGTGCCAGCGGGTGGGATAGGCCTGAGTGTTATGGCTACACCTTC.

This chain uses TRBV21-1 with TRBJ2-1; the table calls TRBD2, which could not be checked here. TRBV21-1 is a known pseudogene. This CDR3 contains 16 residues. CDR3 nucleotides: TGTGCCAGCAGCAAGCTCTTTGGACTAGCGGGTAATGAGCAGTTCTTC. Translating it yields CASSKLFGLAGNEQFF.

The table lists this clone with a few counts. J is TRBJ1-3 and V is TRBV28, with 8 bases lining up with TRBD1. V dropped 5 bases and J dropped 4; count of bases not matched to a gene: 4. Germline V gene lookup returns CDR1 MDHEN and CDR2 SYDVKM. The CDR3 length is 14 residues. For the CDR3, the DNA is TGTGCCAGCAGTCTCCAGGGGGCGGGAAACACCATATATTTT. Translating gives CASSLQGAGNTIYF. The whole variable domain, remainder taken from reference TRBV28 and TRBJ1-3, is DVKVTQSSRYLVKRTGEKVFLECVQDMDHENMFWYRQDPGLGLRLIYFSYDVKMKEKGDIPEGYSVSREKKERFSLILESASTNQTSMYLCASSLQGAGNTIYFGEGSWLTVV.

This rearrangement joins TRBV5-8 to TRBJ2-1; D may correspond to TRBD1 or TRBD2 (6 bases each). This CDR3 is built from 15 residues. V gave up 4 bases and J gave up 5 bases, with 16 bases separating them. Per germline, CDR1 SGHTS and CDR2 YDEGEE. Here the CDR3 reads CASSGGTRHNNEQFF. In DNA form, the CDR3 reads TGTGCCAGCAGCGGCGGGACACGCCATAACAATGAGCAGTTCTTC.

The chain is built from TRBV6-5 and TRBJ2-3; D is unclear. Trimming took 6 bases from V and 4 from J, leaving 14 bases between them. Germline values: CDR1 MNHEY, CDR2 SVGAGI. CDR3 length: 14 residues. The CDR3, as DNA: TGTGCCAGCAGGACGGGCTACCGCCCAGATACGCAGTATTTT. This gives the protein CASRTGYRPDTQYF.

The chain is built from TRBV25-1 and TRBJ1-2; D is possibly TRBD1 (6 bases). Per germline, CDR1 MGHDK and CDR2 SYGVNS. Trimming removed 3 bases from V and 8 bases from J, with 16 bases in between. The CDR3 totals 14 residues. Written as DNA, the CDR3 is TGTGCCAGCAGTGATTTGGGGCCAAGGGGGGGCTACACCTTC. It is translated as CASSDLGPRGGYTF.

This chain connects TRBV7-8 to TRBJ1-2, with 7 bases identical to TRBD1. CDR3 length: 14 amino acids. Germline loops: CDR1 SGHVS, CDR2 FQNEAQ. V was pared by 1 base and J by 7 bases, with 6 bases of the junction left unmatched. CDR3 bases: TGTGCCAGCAGCTTAGGAGCAGGGGGGAGTGGCTACACCTTC. Its protein product is CASSLGAGGSGYTF. The full variable domain, rest sourced from reference TRBV7-8 and TRBJ1-2, is GAGVSQSPRYKVAKRGQDVALRCDPISGHVSLFWYQQALGQGPEFLTYFQNEAQLDKSGLPSDRFFAERPEGSVSTLKIQRTQQEDSAVYLCASSLGAGGSGYTFGSGTRLTVV.

The gene calls are TRBV6-5 and TRBJ1-6; D unclear. Germline-derived CDR1 and CDR2 are MNHEY and SVGAGI. CDR3 size: 15 residues. V lost 6 bases and J lost 0, with 9 bases in between. The CDR3 bases are TGTGCCAGCAGACAACAGAGCTCCTATAATTCACCCCTCCACTTT. This translates into CASRQQSSYNSPLHF.

This rearrangement joins TRBV19 to TRBJ2-7; no clear D gene. With 8 bases removed from V and 0 bases from J, the gap between germline ends came to 11 bases. Germline CDR1 LNHDA, CDR2 SQIVND (reference sequence). CDR3 length equals 13 residues. The chain's CDR3 is CASGTRSSYEQYF. For the CDR3, the DNA is TGTGCCAGTGGCACGAGGAGCTCCTACGAGCAGTACTTC.

This chain uses TRBV5-4 with TRBJ2-7, with TRBD2 identical over 7 bases. Germline CDR1 reads SGHNT; CDR2 reads YYREEE (reference sequence). The J segment lost 5 bases and the V segment lost 0 bases, leaving 5 bases of the junction unmatched. CDR3 length: 14 residues. The CDR3 here is CASSLGRGCDEQYF. The CDR3 DNA sequence: TGTGCCAGCAGCTTGGGGCGGGGGTGCGACGAGCAGTACTTC.